This T cell receptor beta chain emerged from a study of identical twins. CDR1 is KGHDR and CDR2 is SFDVKD in the germline V gene. The CDR3 consists of 16 residues. Trimming pared 5 bases from V and 6 bases from J, leaving 21 bases between. Each CDR3 protein gets one entry after TCRdb re-called the 5' RACE reads with MiXCR. Of about 660,000 distinct CDR3 sequences listed, about 9.4% were seen once; the top ten hold 0.75% to 1%. Study-level results: Findings depended on cross-sectional statistics rather than tracking the same donors. In cord blood, abundant beta clonotypes had fewer insertions; memory showed no trend.

Concerning this clonotype itself: Its specificity is unknown.

This same sample was also part of a study on yellow fever vaccine responses in identical twins.

V usage is TRBV24-1 and J usage is TRBJ1-2, with D uncertain. The receptor's source is a woman aged 18-35 years in good health. The sample taken for sequencing was PBMCs. CDR3 coding DNA: TGTGCCACCAGTGGGGGAGGACGTCAGGTTTTGGATGGCTACACCTTC. Protein: CATSGGGRQVLDGYTF.